Below, one TCR beta chain is given with its context. Assay execution proceeded at the deep level. Profiling relied on immunoSEQ multiplex PCR, and the TCRdb table lists in-frame clones only, not all of them. The sample yields millions of clones, 95% seen once. These data are taken from a study of shared clonotypes between healthy human individuals. Trimming took 5 bases from V and 6 from J, leaving 19 bases between them. Germline CDR1 SGHAT, CDR2 FQNNGV. The CDR3 runs to 16 residues. The specimen was naive CD4+ T cells sorted from blood. Subset noted: CD45RA+ positively selected. The chain recombines TRBV11-2 with TRBJ2-2; tentative D call: TRBD1 (6 bases). This TCR came from a man younger than 30 in good health. CDR3 residues: CASSTRQESLSGELFF. The CDR3 bases are TGTGCCAGCAGCACCAGACAGGAGTCTTTGTCCGGGGAGCTGTTTTTT.